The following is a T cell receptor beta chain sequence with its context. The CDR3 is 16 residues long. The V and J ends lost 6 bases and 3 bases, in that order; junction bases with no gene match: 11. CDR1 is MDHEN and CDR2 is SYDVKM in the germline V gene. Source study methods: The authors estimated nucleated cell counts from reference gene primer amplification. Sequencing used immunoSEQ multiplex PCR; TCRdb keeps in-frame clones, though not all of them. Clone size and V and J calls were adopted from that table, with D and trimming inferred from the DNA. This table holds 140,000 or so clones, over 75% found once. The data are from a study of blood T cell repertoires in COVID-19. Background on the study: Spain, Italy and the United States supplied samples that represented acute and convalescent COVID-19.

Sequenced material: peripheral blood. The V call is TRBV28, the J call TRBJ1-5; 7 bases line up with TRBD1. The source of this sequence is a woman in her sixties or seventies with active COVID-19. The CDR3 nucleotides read TGTGCCAGCAGCCGTTACACTACAGGGGCCAATCAGCCCCAGCATTTT. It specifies CASSRYTTGANQPQHF.